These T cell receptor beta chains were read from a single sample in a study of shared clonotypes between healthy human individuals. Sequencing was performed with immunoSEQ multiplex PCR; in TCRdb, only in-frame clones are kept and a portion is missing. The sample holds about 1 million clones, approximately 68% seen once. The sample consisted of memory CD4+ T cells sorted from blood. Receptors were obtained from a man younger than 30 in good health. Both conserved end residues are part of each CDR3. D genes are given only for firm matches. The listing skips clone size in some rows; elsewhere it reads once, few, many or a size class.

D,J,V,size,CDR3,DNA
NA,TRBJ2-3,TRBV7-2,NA,CASSTFGQYTDTQYF,TGTGCCAGCAGCACATTCGGACAGTACACAGATACGCAGTATTTT
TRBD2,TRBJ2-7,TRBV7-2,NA,CASSPRAPGLAGREQYF,TGTGCCAGCAGCCCCCGAGCTCCGGGACTAGCGGGTAGGGAGCAGTACTTC
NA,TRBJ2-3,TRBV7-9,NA,CASSLDRDTDTQYF,TGTGCCAGCAGCTTAGACAGGGATACAGATACGCAGTATTTT
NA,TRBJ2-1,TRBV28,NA,CASSLSGGGGKYNEQFF,TGTGCCAGCAGTTTATCAGGCGGGGGCGGCAAATACAATGAGCAGTTCTTC
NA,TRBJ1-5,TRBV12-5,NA,CASGLGDPSNQPQHF,TGTGCTAGTGGTTTGGGGGATCCTAGCAATCAGCCCCAGCATTTT
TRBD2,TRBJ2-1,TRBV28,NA,CASSLLAGTSYNEQFF,TGTGCCAGCAGTCTCTTAGCGGGGACCTCCTACAATGAGCAGTTCTTC
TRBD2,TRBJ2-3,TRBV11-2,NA,CASSFTSGGTDTQYF,TGTGCCAGCAGCTTCACTAGCGGGGGCACAGATACGCAGTATTTT
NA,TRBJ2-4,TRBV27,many,CASSRGIGIQYF,TGTGCCAGCAGTCGGGGAATTGGCATTCAGTACTTC
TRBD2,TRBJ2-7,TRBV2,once,CASSGGGEQYF,TGTGCCAGCAGCGGGGGGGGCGAGCAGTACTTC
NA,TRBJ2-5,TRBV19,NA,CASSKRVRETQYF,TGTGCCAGTAGTAAGAGAGTACGAGAGACCCAGTACTTC
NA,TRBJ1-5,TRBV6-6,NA,CASSNRDGAQPQHF,TGTGCCAGCAGTAACAGGGATGGAGCTCAGCCCCAGCATTTT
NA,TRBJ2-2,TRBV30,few,CAGAPSWARNTGELFF,TGTGCCGGGGCCCCCTCTTGGGCCCGGAACACCGGGGAGCTGTTTTTT
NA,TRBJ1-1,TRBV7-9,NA,CASSLASVMNTEAFF,TGTGCCAGCAGCTTAGCCTCAGTAATGAACACTGAAGCTTTCTTT
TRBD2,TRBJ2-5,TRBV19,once,CASGRDPQETQYF,TGTGCCAGTGGGAGGGACCCTCAAGAGACCCAGTACTTC
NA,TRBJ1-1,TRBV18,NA,CASSPFSEIQATEAFF,TGTGCCAGCTCACCATTCTCTGAAATACAGGCAACTGAAGCTTTCTTT
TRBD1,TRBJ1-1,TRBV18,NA,CASSQGAQDTEAFF,TGTGCCAGCTCACAGGGGGCGCAGGACACTGAAGCTTTCTTT
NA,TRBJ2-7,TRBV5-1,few,CASSLAQVASYEQYF,TGCGCCAGCAGCTTGGCCCAGGTTGCATCCTACGAGCAGTACTTC
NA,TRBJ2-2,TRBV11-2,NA,CASSLSFRGTGELFF,TGTGCCAGCAGCCTTTCCTTTCGAGGTACCGGGGAGCTGTTTTTT
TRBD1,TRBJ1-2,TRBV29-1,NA,CSFEGAPGYGYTF,TGCAGCTTTGAGGGGGCCCCTGGGTATGGCTACACCTTC
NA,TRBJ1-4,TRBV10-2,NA,CASSEWGSEKLFF,TGCGCCAGCAGTGAGTGGGGGAGTGAAAAACTGTTTTTT
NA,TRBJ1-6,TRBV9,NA,CASSVGTYNSPLHF,TGTGCCAGCAGCGTGGGGACTTATAATTCACCCCTCCACTTT
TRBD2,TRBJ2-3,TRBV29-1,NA,CSVDGGRGTDTQYF,TGCAGCGTTGACGGGGGGAGAGGCACAGATACGCAGTATTTT
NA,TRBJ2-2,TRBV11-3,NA,CASSDLAFGELFF,TGTGCCAGCAGCGATCTAGCGTTCGGGGAGCTGTTTTTT
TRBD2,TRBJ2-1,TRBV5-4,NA,CASSLSGKGPYNEQFF,TGTGCCAGCAGTCTAAGCGGGAAGGGGCCCTACAATGAGCAGTTCTTC
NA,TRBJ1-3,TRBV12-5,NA,CASGLVIKDSLAGNTIYF,TGTGCTAGTGGTTTGGTAATTAAGGACAGTTTGGCTGGAAACACCATATATTTT
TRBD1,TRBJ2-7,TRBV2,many,CASSGQGGDPYEQYF,TGTGCCAGCAGTGGACAGGGGGGAGATCCCTACGAGCAGTACTTC
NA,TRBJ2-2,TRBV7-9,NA,CASSLAAGINTGELFF,TGTGCCAGCAGCTTAGCGGCAGGGATAAACACCGGGGAGCTGTTTTTT
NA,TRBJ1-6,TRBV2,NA,CASSEQVNSPLHF,TGTGCCAGCAGTGAACAGGTTAATTCACCCCTCCACTTT
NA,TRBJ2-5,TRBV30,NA,CAWSGQNQETQYF,TGTGCCTGGAGTGGACAGAACCAAGAGACCCAGTACTTC
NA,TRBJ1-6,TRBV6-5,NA,CASSYMGKSPLHF,TGTGCCAGCAGTTACATGGGGAAATCACCCCTCCACTTT
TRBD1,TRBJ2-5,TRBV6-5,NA,CASSLGQVGTQYF,TGTGCCAGCAGCCTGGGACAGGTCGGGACCCAGTACTTC
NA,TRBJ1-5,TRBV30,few,CAWSGRGGNQPQHF,TGTGCCTGGAGCGGGAGGGGGGGCAATCAGCCCCAGCATTTT
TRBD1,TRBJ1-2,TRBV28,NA,CASSLRDRANGYTF,TGTGCCAGCAGTTTAAGGGACAGGGCGAATGGCTACACCTTC
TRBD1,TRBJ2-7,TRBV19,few,CASSINRGPYEQYF,TGTGCCAGTAGTATCAACAGGGGGCCCTACGAGCAGTACTTC
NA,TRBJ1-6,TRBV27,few,CASTGREGRYNSPLHF,TGTGCCAGCACAGGCAGGGAAGGGAGATATAATTCACCCCTCCACTTT
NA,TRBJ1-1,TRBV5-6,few,CASSLTGPNTEAFF,TGTGCCAGCAGCCTGACAGGCCCGAACACTGAAGCTTTCTTT
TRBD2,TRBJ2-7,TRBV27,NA,CASSLPGLATHEQYF,TGTGCCAGCAGCCTCCCGGGACTAGCGACACACGAGCAGTACTTC
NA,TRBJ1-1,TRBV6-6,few,CASRVSGQMNTEAFF,TGTGCCAGCAGGGTATCGGGACAAATGAACACTGAAGCTTTCTTT
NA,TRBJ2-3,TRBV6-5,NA,CASSYSGVTDTQYF,TGTGCCAGCAGTTACTCAGGGGTCACAGATACGCAGTATTTT
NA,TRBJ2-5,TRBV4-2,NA,CASSLSGLGETQYF,TGTGCCAGCAGCCTCTCAGGGCTCGGAGAGACCCAGTACTTC
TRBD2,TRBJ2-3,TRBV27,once,CASSPNYGTSGDTQYF,TGTGCCAGCAGTCCCAACTACGGGACTAGCGGAGATACGCAGTATTTT
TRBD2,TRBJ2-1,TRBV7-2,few,CASSLGLAGSAEQFF,TGTGCCAGCAGCCTAGGACTAGCGGGCTCAGCTGAGCAGTTCTTC
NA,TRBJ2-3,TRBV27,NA,CASSLFRTDTQYF,TGTGCCAGCAGTTTATTCCGGACAGATACGCAGTATTTT
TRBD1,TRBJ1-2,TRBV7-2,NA,CASSTRQGNYGYTF,TGTGCCAGCAGCACCCGACAGGGTAACTATGGCTACACCTTC
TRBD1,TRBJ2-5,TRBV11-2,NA,CASSQQGTGTQYF,TGTGCCAGCAGCCAACAGGGGACCGGGACCCAGTACTTC
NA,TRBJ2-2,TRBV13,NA,CASSWLGGTGELFF,TGTGCCAGCAGCTGGTTGGGGGGCACCGGGGAGCTGTTTTTT
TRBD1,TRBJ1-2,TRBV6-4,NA,CASSPQGANYGYTF,TGTGCCAGCAGTCCACAGGGGGCGAACTATGGCTACACCTTC
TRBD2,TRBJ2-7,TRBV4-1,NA,CASSLRGGSYEQYF,TGCGCCAGCAGCTTACGGGGGGGCTCCTACGAGCAGTACTTC
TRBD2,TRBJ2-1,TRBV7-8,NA,CASSISGGAGNEQFF,TGTGCCAGCAGCATTAGCGGGGGGGCCGGCAATGAGCAGTTCTTC
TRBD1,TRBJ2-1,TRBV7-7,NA,CASSLASGTGYNEQFF,TGTGCTAGCAGCTTAGCGTCCGGGACAGGGTACAATGAGCAGTTCTTC
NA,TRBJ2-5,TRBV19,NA,CASSTPTGGFRETQYF,TGTGCCAGTAGTACGCCCACTGGGGGCTTTCGGGAGACCCAGTACTTC
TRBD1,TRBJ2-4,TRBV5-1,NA,CASSLQGDRFEEAKNIQYF,TGCGCCAGCAGCCTCCAGGGGGACAGGTTTGAGGAAGCCAAAAACATTCAGTACTTC
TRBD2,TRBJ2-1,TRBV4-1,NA,CASSQEAAGRGEQFF,TGCGCCAGCAGCCAAGAGGCGGCGGGGAGGGGTGAGCAGTTCTTC
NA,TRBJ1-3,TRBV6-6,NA,CASTRQVGGIGNTIYF,TGTGCCAGCACCCGACAGGTGGGGGGGATTGGAAACACCATATATTTT
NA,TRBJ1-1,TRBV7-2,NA,CASSPLLNTEAFF,TGTGCCAGCAGCCCCCTTCTGAACACTGAAGCTTTCTTT
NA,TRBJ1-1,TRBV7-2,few,CASSFSGNTEAFF,TGTGCCAGCAGCTTTTCCGGGAACACTGAAGCTTTCTTT
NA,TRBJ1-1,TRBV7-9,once,CASSFGNEAFF,TGTGCCAGCAGCTTTGGAAACGAAGCTTTCTTT
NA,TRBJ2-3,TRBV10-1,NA,CASSEAGITDTQYF,TGCGCCAGCAGTGAGGCGGGGATCACAGATACGCAGTATTTT
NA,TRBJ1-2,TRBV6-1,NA,CASSGGNNYGYTF,TGTGCCAGCAGCGGGGGCAATAACTATGGCTACACCTTC
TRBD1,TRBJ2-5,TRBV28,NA,CASSPRQGTETQYF,TGTGCCAGCAGCCCCCGACAGGGGACCGAGACCCAGTACTTC